The 8 T cell receptor beta chains below all came from one sample that was sequenced in a study of T cells in Graves' hyperthyroidism and ophthalmopathy. Authors of the study amplified TCR beta CDR3 regions from RNA transcripts. The HTBI set primed first-round TCR CDR3 RT-PCR. Each CDR3 protein is one row after TCRdb ran MiXCR on the multiplex PCR reads. The sample holds more than 500,000 distinct CDR3 sequences, about 16% seen once. The sequenced sample was blood. The receptors originated from a woman younger than 45 with Graves' ophthalmopathy.

There are many counts of this clonotype. The V call is TRBV7-2, the J call TRBJ2-1, with a tentative D call TRBD2 (5 bases). The germline CDR1 and CDR2 sequences are SGHTA and FQGNSA. Deletions cut 7 bases from V and 5 bases from J, with 15 bases between. The CDR3 covers 14 residues. The chain's CDR3 is CASKSGLADNEQFF. The CDR3, as DNA: TGTGCCAGCAAGTCTGGGCTAGCAGACAATGAGCAGTTCTTC. Supplemented by reference TRBV7-2 and TRBJ2-1, the full variable domain reads GAGVSQSPSNKVTEKGKDVELRCDPISGHTALYWYRQSLGQGLEFLIYFQGNSAPDKSGLPSDRFSAERTGGSVSTLTIQRTQQEDSAVYLCASKSGLADNEQFFGPGTRLTVL.

This clonotype was counted many times. This chain links TRBV28 with TRBJ2-7; tentatively, D is TRBD1 (6 bases). V was trimmed by 2 bases and J by 6 bases, leaving 14 bases between them. The V gene's germline CDR1 is MDHEN and CDR2 SYDVKM. The CDR3 is 14 amino acids. CDR3 coding DNA: TGTGCCAGCAGTTTAAGTCTCAGGGGAAGCGAGCAGTACTTC. This sequence encodes CASSLSLRGSEQYF.

This clonotype was observed a handful of times. The chain is built from TRBV4-1 and TRBJ2-5; 9 nucleotides line up with TRBD1. J gave up 5 bases and V 3 bases, and 13 bases lay outside the gene matches. The V gene's germline CDR1 is MGHRA and CDR2 YSYEKL. This CDR3 spans 17 amino acids. This chain's CDR3 is CASSHPYRGPQSETQYF. The CDR3 coding sequence is TGCGCCAGCAGCCACCCATACAGGGGGCCTCAGTCGGAGACCCAGTACTTC.

This clonotype showed up many times. This chain uses TRBV28 with TRBJ2-7; D might be TRBD1 or TRBD2, each matching 5 bases. The CDR3 sequence is 13 residues long. Trimming removed 3 bases from V and 3 bases from J, with 9 bases in between. Germline lookup yields CDR1 MDHEN and CDR2 SYDVKM. CDR3 nucleotide sequence: TGTGCCAGCAGTTTCGGGGACGACTACGAGCAGTACTTC. It codes for CASSFGDDYEQYF. The full variable domain, rest sourced from reference TRBV28 and TRBJ2-7, is DVKVTQSSRYLVKRTGEKVFLECVQDMDHENMFWYRQDPGLGLRLIYFSYDVKMKEKGDIPEGYSVSREKKERFSLILESASTNQTSMYLCASSFGDDYEQYFGPGTRLTVT.

The chain carries TRBV6-2 or TRBV6-3 and TRBJ2-3, with 13 bases identical to TRBD2. V trimming: 1 base; J trimming: 3 bases; junction bases outside the gene matches: 1. Germline CDR1 is MNHEY and CDR2 is SVGEGT. The CDR3 length is 16 residues. For the CDR3, the DNA is TGTGCCAGCAGTTACTGGGGACTAGCGGGGACAGATACGCAGTATTTT. Protein: CASSYWGLAGTDTQYF.

This clonotype was counted ten times or more. This rearrangement joins TRBV20-1 to TRBJ2-3; 9 bases map to TRBD2. With V trimmed by 6 bases and J by 2 bases, 6 bases remained unmatched. The CDR3 has 14 residues. CDR1 and CDR2 from the germline V gene are DFQATT and SNEGSKA (reference sequence). CDR3 region: CSATLAGLTDTQYF. For the CDR3, the DNA is TGCAGTGCAACTCTAGCGGGACTCACAGATACGCAGTATTTT.

Only a few counts were recorded for this clonotype. The chain carries TRBV7-9 and TRBJ2-1, with TRBD2 matching 11 bases. The V segment lost 10 bases and the J segment 7 bases; nucleotides outside the gene matches: 9. This CDR3 is 14 amino acids long. Germline V gene sequence: CDR1 SEHNR, CDR2 FQNEAQ (reference sequence). CDR3 sequence: CATLLAGARNEQFF. CDR3 nucleotides: TGTGCCACCTTACTAGCGGGAGCTCGTAATGAGCAGTTCTTC.

This clonotype was observed a few times. The chain uses TRBV28 and TRBJ2-2; a weak D match, TRBD1 (5 bases). The CDR3 sequence is 14 residues long. Germline CDR1 reads MDHEN; CDR2 reads SYDVKM. V was cut by 11 bases and J by 4 bases, with 17 bases left in between. CDR3: CAVPRGASTGELFF. The CDR3, as DNA: TGTGCCGTCCCTAGGGGCGCATCCACCGGGGAGCTGTTTTTT.